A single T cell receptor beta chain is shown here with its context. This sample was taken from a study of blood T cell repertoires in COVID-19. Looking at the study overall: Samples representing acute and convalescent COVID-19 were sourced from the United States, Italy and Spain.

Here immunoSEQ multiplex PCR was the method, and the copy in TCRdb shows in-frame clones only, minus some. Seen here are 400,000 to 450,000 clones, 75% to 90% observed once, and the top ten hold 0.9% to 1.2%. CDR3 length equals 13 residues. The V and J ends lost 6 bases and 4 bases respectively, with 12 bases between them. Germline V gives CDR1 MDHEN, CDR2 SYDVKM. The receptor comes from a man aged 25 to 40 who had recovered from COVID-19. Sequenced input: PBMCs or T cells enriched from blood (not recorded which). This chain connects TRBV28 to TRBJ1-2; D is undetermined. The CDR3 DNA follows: TGTGCCAGCAGGATTCGGGGAGGCTATGGCTACACCTTC. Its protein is CASRIRGGYGYTF.